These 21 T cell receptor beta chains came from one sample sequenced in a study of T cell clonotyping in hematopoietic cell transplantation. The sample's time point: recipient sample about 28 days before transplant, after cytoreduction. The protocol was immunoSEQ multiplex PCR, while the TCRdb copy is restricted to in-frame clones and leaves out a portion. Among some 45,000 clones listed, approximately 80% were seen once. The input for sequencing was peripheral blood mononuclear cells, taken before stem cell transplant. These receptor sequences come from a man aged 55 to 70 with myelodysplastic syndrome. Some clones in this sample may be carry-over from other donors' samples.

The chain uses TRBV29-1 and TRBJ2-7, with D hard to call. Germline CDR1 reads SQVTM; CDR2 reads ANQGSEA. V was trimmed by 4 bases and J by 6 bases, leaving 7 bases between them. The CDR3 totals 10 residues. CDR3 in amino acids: CSVVNGEQYF. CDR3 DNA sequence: TGCAGCGTTGTCAACGGCGAGCAGTACTTC.

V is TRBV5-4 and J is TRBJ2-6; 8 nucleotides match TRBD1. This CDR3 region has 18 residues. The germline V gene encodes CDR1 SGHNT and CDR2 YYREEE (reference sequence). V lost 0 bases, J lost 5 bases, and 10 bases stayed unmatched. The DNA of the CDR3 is TGTGCCAGCAGCTTGGACGGACAGGGAGGAACAAGGGCCAACGTCCTGACTTTC. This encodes CASSLDGQGGTRANVLTF.

The CDR3 sequence is CSVEGGPETQYF. DNA for the CDR3: TGCAGCGTTGAGGGGGGGCCCGAGACCCAGTACTTC. The chain couples TRBV29-1 to TRBJ2-5; tentatively, D is TRBD2 (7 bases). This CDR3 spans 12 amino acids. The ends were cut back, 3 bases at V and 5 bases at J, with 10 bases in the middle. Germline assignment: CDR1 SQVTM and CDR2 ANQGSEA.

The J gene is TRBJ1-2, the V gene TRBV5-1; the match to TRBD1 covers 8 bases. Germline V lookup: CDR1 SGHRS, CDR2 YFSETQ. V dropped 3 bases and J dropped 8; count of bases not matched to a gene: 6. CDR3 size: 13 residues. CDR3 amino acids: CASSSTGAEGYTF. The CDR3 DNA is TGCGCCAGCAGCTCGACAGGGGCTGAGGGCTACACCTTC. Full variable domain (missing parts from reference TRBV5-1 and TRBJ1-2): KAGVTQTPRYLIKTRGQQVTLSCSPISGHRSVSWYQQTPGQGLQFLFEYFSETQRNKGNFPGRFSGRQFSNSRSEMNVSTLELGDSALYLCASSSTGAEGYTFGSGTRLTVV.

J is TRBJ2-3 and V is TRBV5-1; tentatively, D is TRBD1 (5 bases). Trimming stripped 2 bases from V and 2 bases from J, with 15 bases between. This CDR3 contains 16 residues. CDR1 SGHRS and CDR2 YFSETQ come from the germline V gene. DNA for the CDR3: TGCGCCAGCAGCTTAGGGGTGGTCGGCCCCACAGATACGCAGTATTTT. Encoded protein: CASSLGVVGPTDTQYF.

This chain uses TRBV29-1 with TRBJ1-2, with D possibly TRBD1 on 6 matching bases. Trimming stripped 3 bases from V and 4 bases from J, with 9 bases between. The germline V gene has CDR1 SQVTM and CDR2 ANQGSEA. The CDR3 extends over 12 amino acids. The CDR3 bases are TGCAGCGTTGAGGGGACATCCTATGGCTACACCTTC. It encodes CSVEGTSYGYTF.

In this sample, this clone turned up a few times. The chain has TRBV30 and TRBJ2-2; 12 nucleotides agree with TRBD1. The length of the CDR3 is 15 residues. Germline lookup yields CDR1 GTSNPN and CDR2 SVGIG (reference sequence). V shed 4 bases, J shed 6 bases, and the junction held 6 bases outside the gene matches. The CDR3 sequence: CAWIGGDRGPGELFF. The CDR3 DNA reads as TGTGCCTGGATCGGGGGGGACAGGGGGCCCGGGGAGCTGTTTTTT.

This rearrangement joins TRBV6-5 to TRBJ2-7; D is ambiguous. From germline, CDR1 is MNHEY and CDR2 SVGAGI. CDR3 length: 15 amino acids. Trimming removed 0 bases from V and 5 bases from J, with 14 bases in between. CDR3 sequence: CASSYSSISSDEQYF. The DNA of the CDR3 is TGTGCCAGCAGTTACTCGAGCATCAGTTCCGACGAGCAGTACTTC.

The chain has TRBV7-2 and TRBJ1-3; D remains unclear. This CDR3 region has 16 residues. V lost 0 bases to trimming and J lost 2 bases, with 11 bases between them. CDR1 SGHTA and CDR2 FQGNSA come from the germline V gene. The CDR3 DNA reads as TGTGCCAGCAGCTTAGCCCCGGGAGCCGCTGGAAACACCATATATTTT. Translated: CASSLAPGAAGNTIYF.

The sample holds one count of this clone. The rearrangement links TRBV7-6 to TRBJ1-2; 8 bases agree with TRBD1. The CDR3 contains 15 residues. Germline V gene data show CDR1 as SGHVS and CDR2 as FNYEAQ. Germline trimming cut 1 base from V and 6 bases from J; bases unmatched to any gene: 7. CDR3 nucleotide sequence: TGTGCCAGCAGCTTAGACCCCGGGACAGGAGATGGCTACACCTTC. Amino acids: CASSLDPGTGDGYTF. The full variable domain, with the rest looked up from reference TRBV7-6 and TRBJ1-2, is GAGVSQSPRYKVTKRGQDVALRCDPISGHVSLYWYRQALGQGPEFLTYFNYEAQQDKSGLPNDRFSAERPEGSISTLTIQRTEQRDSAMYRCASSLDPGTGDGYTFGSGTRLTVV.

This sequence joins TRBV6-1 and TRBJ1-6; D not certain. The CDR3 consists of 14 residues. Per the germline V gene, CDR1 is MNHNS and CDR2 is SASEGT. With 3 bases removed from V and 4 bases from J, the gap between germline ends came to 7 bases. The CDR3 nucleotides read TGTGCCAGCAGTGACCCTACGTATAATTCACCCCTCCACTTT. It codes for CASSDPTYNSPLHF.

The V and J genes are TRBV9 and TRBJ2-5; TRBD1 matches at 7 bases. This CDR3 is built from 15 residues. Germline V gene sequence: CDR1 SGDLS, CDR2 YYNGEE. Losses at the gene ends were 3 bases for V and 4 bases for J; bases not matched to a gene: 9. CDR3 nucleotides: TGTGCCAGCAGCGGACAGGGATATGTGGCAGAGACCCAGTACTTC. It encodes CASSGQGYVAETQYF.

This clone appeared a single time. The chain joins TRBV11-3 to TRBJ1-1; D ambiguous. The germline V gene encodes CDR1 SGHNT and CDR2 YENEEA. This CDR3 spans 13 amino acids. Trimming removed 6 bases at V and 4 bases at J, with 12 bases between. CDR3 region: CASSSLGSTEAFF. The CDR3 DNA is TGTGCCAGCAGTTCCCTAGGATCCACTGAAGCTTTCTTT.

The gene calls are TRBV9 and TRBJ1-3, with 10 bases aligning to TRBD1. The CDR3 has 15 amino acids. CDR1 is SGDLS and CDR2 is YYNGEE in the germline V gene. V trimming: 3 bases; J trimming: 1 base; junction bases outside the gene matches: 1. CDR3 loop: CASSGGQGSGNTIYF. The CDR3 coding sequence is TGTGCCAGCAGCGGGGGACAGGGGTCTGGAAACACCATATATTTT. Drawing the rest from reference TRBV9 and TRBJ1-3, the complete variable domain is DSGVTQTPKHLITATGQRVTLRCSPRSGDLSVYWYQQSLDQGLQFLIQYYNGEERAKGNILERFSAQQFPDLHSELNLSSLELGDSALYFCASSGGQGSGNTIYFGEGSWLTVV.

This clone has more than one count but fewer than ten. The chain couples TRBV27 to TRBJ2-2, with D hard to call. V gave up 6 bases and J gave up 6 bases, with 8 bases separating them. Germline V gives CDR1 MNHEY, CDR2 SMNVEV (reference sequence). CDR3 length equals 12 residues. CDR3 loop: CASRRWAGELFF. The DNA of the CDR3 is TGTGCCAGCAGGCGTTGGGCCGGGGAGCTGTTTTTT.

The CDR3 nucleotides are TGTGCCAGCAGTGACAAGGCAGCCGGGGAGCTGTTTTTT. Protein sequence: CASSDKAAGELFF. The gene calls are TRBV2 and TRBJ2-2, with no clear D. Between the trimmed V and J ends, which lost 3 bases and 6 bases, there was a span of 8 bases. Germline V lookup: CDR1 SNHLY, CDR2 FYNNEI. The CDR3 runs to 13 residues.

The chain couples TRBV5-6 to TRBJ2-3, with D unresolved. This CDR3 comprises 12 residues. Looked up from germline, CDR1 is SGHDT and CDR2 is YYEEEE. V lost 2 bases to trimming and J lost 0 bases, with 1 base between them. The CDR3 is CASSFSTDTQYF. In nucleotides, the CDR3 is TGTGCCAGCAGCTTTAGCACAGATACGCAGTATTTT.

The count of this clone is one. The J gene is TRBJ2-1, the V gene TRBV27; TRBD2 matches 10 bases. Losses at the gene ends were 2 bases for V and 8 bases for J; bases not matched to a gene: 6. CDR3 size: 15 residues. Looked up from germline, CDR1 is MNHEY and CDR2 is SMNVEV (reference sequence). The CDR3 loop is CASSLERGGFDEQFF. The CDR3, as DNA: TGTGCCAGCAGTTTAGAGCGGGGGGGCTTCGATGAGCAGTTCTTC.

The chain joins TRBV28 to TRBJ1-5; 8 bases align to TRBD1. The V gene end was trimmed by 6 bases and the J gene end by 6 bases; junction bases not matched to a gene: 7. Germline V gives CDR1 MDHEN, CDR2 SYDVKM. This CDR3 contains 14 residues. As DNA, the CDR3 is TGTGCCAGCAGACCGCAGGGGGCCGGTCAGCCCCAGCATTTT. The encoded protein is CASRPQGAGQPQHF.

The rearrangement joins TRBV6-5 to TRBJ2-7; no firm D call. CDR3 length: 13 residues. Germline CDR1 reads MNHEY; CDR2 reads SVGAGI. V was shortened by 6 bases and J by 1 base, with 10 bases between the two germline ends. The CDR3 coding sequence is TGTGCCAGCAGAAACAGCCTTTCCTACGAGCAGTACTTC. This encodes CASRNSLSYEQYF.

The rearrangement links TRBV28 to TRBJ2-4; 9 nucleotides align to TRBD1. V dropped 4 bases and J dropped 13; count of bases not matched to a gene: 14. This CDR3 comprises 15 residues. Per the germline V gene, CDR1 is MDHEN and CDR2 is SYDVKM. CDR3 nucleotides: TGTGCCAGCAGTTCTCCGGGACAGGGAAGTGTTTACCAGTACTTC. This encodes CASSSPGQGSVYQYF.